The clone carrying this TCR beta chain was detected many times. The antigen remains undetermined. This entry belongs to a study of Graves' ophthalmopathy and Graves' hyperthyroidism. About the study: There was a collection of peripheral blood at initial diagnosis, before any treatment. Regarding the study as a whole: Ophthalmopathy could be told apart from stable hyperthyroidism by a 13-signature model (under 90% sensitivity, 80% to 84% specificity). Detected in blood as well were most expanded thyroid clonotypes with frequency above 0.001.

The CDR3 has 13 amino acids. Trimming stripped 6 bases from V and 1 base from J, with 9 bases between. Clinicians made diagnoses from clinical symptoms, serum thyroxine, TRAb, thyroid ultrasound and orbital computed tomography. As the template, RNA transcripts were used to amplify TCR beta CDR3 regions. HTBI-primed first-round RT-PCR preceded second-round multiplex PCR. From the multiplex PCR reads, TCRdb called clonotypes with MiXCR, one entry per CDR3 protein. The top ten hold about 1.4% of the sample, which has fewer than 400,000 distinct CDR3 sequences, around 18% seen once. V usage is TRBV12-3 or TRBV12-4 and J usage is TRBJ2-5, with D perhaps TRBD1 (6 bases). The specimen was peripheral blood. This receptor was taken from a woman aged 18-29 years with Graves' ophthalmopathy. Here the CDR3 DNA reads TGTGCCAGCAGGCCACAGGGCCAAGAGACCCAGTACTTC. Translating gives CASRPQGQETQYF.